Included here is one TCR beta chain sequence, with context. Its antigen specificity is not known. No base qualities exist here, and no much larger clone lies one base off it. The sample originates from a study of blood T cell repertoires in COVID-19 (dated by TCRdb to about 2020). For the study in its entirety: Samples from collaborators originated in the United States, Italy and Spain and spanned both the acute and convalescent phases of COVID-19. The prospective study material was composed of cDNA or gDNA derived from T cells, B-cell-depleted T cells, or PBMCs. Subjects who had been exposed to COVID-19, were actively infected with it, or had recovered from it provided the deeply sampled blood TCRbeta repertoires that made up the dataset. Sample metadata almost always included a de-identified subject ID, COVID-19 status, age in years and sex. Where available, HLA class I and class II types were taken from metadata supplied by the sample provider and were not determined by assay-based typing. The repertoires were released in a freely available public database intended as a resource for research on the immune response to SARS-CoV-2. Samples were obtained from the ongoing ImmuneRACE study (first 160 participants) and from roughly 1,300 subjects provided by 6 global collaborators. The paper's findings and limits, for the study overall: How much clinical and demographic metadata was included differed by source and by participant, and the metadata was provided uncurated.

Trimmed from V: 6 bases; trimmed from J: 8 bases; junction bases lacking a gene match: 4. CDR3 length: 12 amino acids, cysteine to phenylalanine. Only the CDR3 DNA is retained, 36 bases long and in frame from the first base. TCRbeta CDR3 regions were amplified from genomic DNA by means of the immunoSEQ Assay, a bias-controlled multiplex PCR. As for the authors' bioinformatics: The number of nucleated cells in each sample was estimated from the amplification of reference gene primers within the assay. Sequence reads were collapsed and filtered to measure the absolute abundance of every unique TCRbeta CDR3 rearrangement. For each sample, productive Simpson clonality was calculated by taking the square root of Simpson's diversity index across productive rearrangements. Here the immuneACCESS table is served through TCRdb, limited to in-frame sequences with V and J called. Missing clones are a known gap in these copies; in checked studies unresolved V genes cover under half, and the rest lacks a known reason. That table gives V, J and clone size, and the DNA gave D and trimming. The sample includes under 500,000 clones, with 85% to 90% observed a single time. The ten biggest clones cover around 1.1% of the sample.

Participants in the prospective study were enrolled through a virtual design, were aged roughly 18 to 100 years, and lived in approximately 25 United States geographic areas. Cohort assignment in the prospective study relied on participant-reported clinical history from a screening survey and a study questionnaire. Recovered participants in ImmuneRACE Cohort 3 were defined as having two consecutive negative NP/OP PCR tests, clearance from a healthcare professional, or resolution of symptoms. In the prospective study, mobile phlebotomists collected whole blood, serum and a nasopharyngeal or oropharyngeal swab from each participant. Prospective study participants could optionally give additional blood draws and questionnaires over a roughly two-month period. Before DNA extraction, prospective study blood samples were shipped either frozen or at room temperature.

The sequenced sample was PBMCs or T cells enriched from blood (not recorded which). The receptor's source is a man aged 30 to 45 who had recovered from COVID-19. The chain is encoded by TRBV12-3 or TRBV12-4 joined to TRBJ2-1; TRBD2 lines up with 7 middle nucleotides. The CDR3 region: CASRLLADEQFF. At the DNA level, the sequence is TGTGCCAGCAGACTGCTAGCGGATGAGCAGTTCTTC.